This entry lists 15 T cell receptor beta chains sequenced from one sample in a study of CXCR3 chemokines and chemotherapy response in bladder cancer. TCRdb ran MiXCR on the PCR reads and lists one entry per CDR3 protein. The sample holds 1,500 to 2,000 distinct CDR3 sequences; around 20% are singletons and the top ten take roughly 35%. This sample was gathered from a patient whose treatment included neoadjuvant chemotherapy. The receptors shown here come from a human donor with bladder cancer that did not respond to neoadjuvant chemotherapy.

V gene TRBV19 combines with J gene TRBJ2-3; 13 bases agree with TRBD2. This CDR3 has 15 residues. Germline lookup yields CDR1 LNHDA and CDR2 SQIVND (reference sequence). The V segment lost 5 bases and the J segment 3 bases; nucleotides outside the gene matches: 2. The CDR3 DNA follows: TGTGCCAGTAGTCCGACTAGCGGGGGGACAGATACGCAGTATTTT. Protein sequence: CASSPTSGGTDTQYF.

By frequency in the sample, this clonotype is medium-sized. V is TRBV6-5 and J is TRBJ2-5; tentatively, D is TRBD2 (6 bases). Germline loops: CDR1 MNHEY, CDR2 SVGAGI. This CDR3 comprises 17 residues. The V end was cut by 0 bases, the J end by 4 bases, with 18 bases between. CDR3 loop: CASSYSGSGVGRETQYF. The DNA for the CDR3 is TGTGCCAGCAGTTACTCGGGATCGGGGGTGGGTCGAGAGACCCAGTACTTC.

The chain couples TRBV30 to TRBJ2-5; D possibly corresponds to TRBD1 (6 bases). The CDR3 is 13 amino acids. V was trimmed by 3 bases and J by 7 bases, leaving 15 bases between them. Germline V gives CDR1 GTSNPN, CDR2 SVGIG (reference sequence). CDR3 DNA: TGTGCCTGGAGCCCAGGGGACAAGAGGACCCAGTACTTC. Its translation is CAWSPGDKRTQYF.

The chain is built from TRBV9 and TRBJ1-1; D gene unclear. Germline-derived CDR1 and CDR2 are SGDLS and YYNGEE. The CDR3 loop spans 17 amino acids. The V end lost 3 bases, the J end lost 2 bases, and 20 bases lay between the germline ends. CDR3 coding DNA: TGTGCCAGCAGCGAGAACGGTTTGATGGACCTAAACACTGAAGCTTTCTTT. It yields the protein CASSENGLMDLNTEAFF.

This clonotype counts as medium-sized (0.01 to 0.1%). The rearrangement uses TRBV30 and TRBJ2-2; D is ambiguous. Germline CDR1 and CDR2: GTSNPN and SVGIG (reference sequence). The CDR3 runs to 10 residues. With 7 bases removed from V and 8 bases from J, the gap between germline ends came to 8 bases. The CDR3 DNA follows: TGTGCCTCCGCTAGGGGGGAGCTGTTTTTT. Protein: CASARGELFF.

By share, this clonotype counts as large. This sequence joins TRBV6-1 and TRBJ1-1; D is possibly TRBD1 (5 bases). V was pared by 7 bases and J by 0 bases, with 15 bases between. The CDR3 is made up of 15 amino acids. Germline CDR1 reads MNHNS; CDR2 reads SASEGT. DNA of the CDR3: TGTGCCAGCATCCCTGGGGGACTAATGAACACTGAAGCTTTCTTT. Amino acids: CASIPGGLMNTEAFF.

The chain carries TRBV6-5 and TRBJ2-4, with a tentative D call TRBD2 (6 bases). Trimming pared 5 bases from V and 0 bases from J, leaving 11 bases between. The CDR3 length is 15 residues. The V gene's germline CDR1 is MNHEY and CDR2 SVGAGI. CDR3 sequence reads: CASSPQGLAKNIQYF. The DNA of the CDR3 is TGTGCCAGCAGTCCCCAGGGACTAGCCAAAAACATTCAGTACTTC.

Concerning this clonotype itself: One base separates it from a far larger clone, so it is likely a read error. The J gene is TRBJ2-3, the V gene TRBV10-3; D is undetermined. This CDR3 has 12 amino acids. Trimming shortened V by 4 bases and J by 2 bases, and 4 bases separated the two germline ends. The germline CDR1 and CDR2 sequences are ENHRY and SYGVKD. CDR3 protein: CAISVYTDTQYF. The CDR3, as DNA: TGTGCCATCAGTGTTTACACAGATACGCAGTATTTT.

This clonotype was seen many times. The J gene is TRBJ1-5, the V gene TRBV28; D gene ambiguous. Germline values: CDR1 MDHEN, CDR2 SYDVKM. The CDR3 is 17 residues long. V was cut by 5 bases and J by 1 base, with 18 bases left in between. CDR3 nucleotides: TGTGCCAGCAGTCCCCCCCCCGCGGTACGGAGCAATCAGCCCCAGCATTTT. Translated: CASSPPPAVRSNQPQHF.

In its sample, this clonotype ranks as medium-sized (0.01 to 0.1%). The genes are TRBV6-5 and TRBJ1-5; D uncertain. The V end was cut by 6 bases, the J end by 4 bases, with 13 bases between. CDR1 is MNHEY and CDR2 is SVGAGI in the germline V gene. This CDR3 region has 14 residues. CDR3 DNA: TGTGCCAGCAGACAAGGGAGCGGTAATCAGCCCCAGCATTTT. It yields the protein CASRQGSGNQPQHF.

By its share, this clonotype is medium-sized. The chain has TRBV6-1 and TRBJ2-5; 7 positions agree with TRBD2. The germline gives CDR1 MNHNS, CDR2 SASEGT. After removal of 9 bases from V and 5 bases from J, the junction contained 12 bases not matched to a gene. This CDR3 is 14 amino acids long. The CDR3 DNA follows: TGTGCCAGTCTCCGGGGGGAACCGTGGGAGACCCAGTACTTC. It is translated as CASLRGEPWETQYF.

This clonotype rates as large. The rearrangement links TRBV6-5 to TRBJ2-7; D tentatively fits TRBD1 or TRBD2 (5 bases each). CDR1 is MNHEY, CDR2 SVGAGI, per germline. V was shortened by 2 bases and J by 4 bases, with 12 bases between the two germline ends. CDR3 length: 14 amino acids. CDR3 sequence: CASSYRDGGYEQYF. CDR3 DNA: TGTGCCAGCAGTTACCGGGACGGTGGGTACGAGCAGTACTTC.

This rearrangement joins TRBV7-2 to TRBJ2-5, with 14 bases lining up with TRBD2. The CDR3 totals 17 residues. Germline CDR1 and CDR2: SGHTA and FQGNSA. J gave up 5 bases and V 5 bases, and 10 bases lay outside the gene matches. Here the CDR3 DNA reads TGTGCCAGCAGCCTTAGGCGACTAGCGGGGGGGATGGAGACCCAGTACTTC. Translated, it gives CASSLRRLAGGMETQYF.

This clonotype was recorded many times. The CDR3 DNA follows: TGTGCCAGCAGCTTGCGACCGGGACAGGGATTAATCTCGAACACCGGGGAGCTGTTTTTT. Its translation: CASSLRPGQGLISNTGELFF. The chain combines TRBV7-3 with TRBJ2-2, with TRBD1 identical over 9 bases. CDR3 length: 20 amino acids. Germline V gene data show CDR1 as SGHTA and CDR2 as FQGTGA. The ends lost 3 bases at V and 0 bases at J; junction bases unmatched: 14.

This clonotype was observed a single time. A far larger clone is a single base away, which makes a read error likely. This chain joins TRBV6-5 and TRBJ1-2; D possibly matches TRBD1 or TRBD2 (5 bases each). The DNA end favors TRBJ2-7, so the J call may be wrong. The germline V gene encodes CDR1 MNHEY and CDR2 SVGAGI. CDR3 length: 14 residues. The CDR3 reads CASSYRGGGYEQYF. The DNA of the CDR3 is TGTGCCAGCAGTTACCGGGGCGGTGGGTACGAGCAGTACTTC.